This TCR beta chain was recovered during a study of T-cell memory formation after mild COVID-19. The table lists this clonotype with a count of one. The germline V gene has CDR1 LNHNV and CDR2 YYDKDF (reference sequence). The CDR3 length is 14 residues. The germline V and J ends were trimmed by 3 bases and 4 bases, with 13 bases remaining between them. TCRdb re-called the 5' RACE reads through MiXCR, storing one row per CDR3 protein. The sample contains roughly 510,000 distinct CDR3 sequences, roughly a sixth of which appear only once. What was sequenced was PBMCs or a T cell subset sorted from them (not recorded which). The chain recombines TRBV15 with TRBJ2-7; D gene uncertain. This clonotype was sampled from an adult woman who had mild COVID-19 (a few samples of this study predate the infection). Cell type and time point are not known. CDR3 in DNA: TGTGCCACCAGCAGGACCCTCGTTGGGTACGAGCAGTACTTC. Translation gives CATSRTLVGYEQYF.